The clone carrying this TCR beta chain was seen a few times. Its antigen is unknown. These data come from a study of PD-1 blockade in classical Hodgkin lymphoma. Only in-frame clones appear in the TCRdb table, and some are missing; sequencing was by immunoSEQ multiplex PCR. Found here are fewer than 20,000 clones, roughly 80% of them singletons; the top ten hold 24%. J lost 0 bases, V lost 0 bases, and 2 bases had no gene match. CDR1 and CDR2 (germline): SGHRS, YFSETQ. The CDR3 contains 15 residues. Every single patient, without exception, relapsed after autologous stem cell transplantation, and brentuximab vedotin exposure varied. Overall study results and limits: Unlike CD8+ TCR diversity, which did not rise significantly by C4D1, CD4+ TCR diversity did. Partial responders and progressors had significantly lower baseline TCR diversity. Repertoire differences lack defined causes, possibly disease activity or prior therapy.

The chain couples TRBV5-1 to TRBJ1-1; 7 bases match TRBD1. Sample: peripheral blood mononuclear cells (PBMCs), taken at baseline. This clonotype originated in a human donor with classical Hodgkin lymphoma. CDR3 protein: CASSLAGTVNTEAFF. The CDR3 nucleotides read TGCGCCAGCAGCTTGGCCGGGACAGTGAACACTGAAGCTTTCTTT.